The 16 T cell receptor beta chains below were found in one sample sequenced in a study of T cell responses to AZD1222 COVID-19 vaccine. Measured with immunoSEQ multiplex PCR; TCRdb has only the in-frame clones, and not every one. The repertoire holds 100,000 to 150,000 clones, with roughly 88% as singletons. The sample consisted of peripheral blood, taken 28 days after the second AZD1222 dose. The receptor source for this set is an adult who received the AZD1222 COVID-19 vaccine.

J is TRBJ1-2 and V is TRBV3-1 (or the pseudogene TRBV3-2); D possibly corresponds to TRBD1 (5 bases). The CDR3 is made up of 16 amino acids. V lost 7 bases and J lost 5, with 23 bases in between. Germline values: CDR1 LGHDT, CDR2 YNNKEL (reference sequence). This chain's CDR3 is CASIPPFDSLGYGYTF. The CDR3 nucleotides are TGTGCCAGCATCCCACCCTTCGACAGCTTAGGGTATGGCTACACCTTC.

The genes are TRBV5-1 and TRBJ1-2; D unclear. The CDR3 loop spans 13 amino acids. Trimming took 4 bases from V and 8 from J, leaving 15 bases between them. Looked up from germline, CDR1 is SGHRS and CDR2 is YFSETQ. CDR3 nucleotide sequence: TGCGCCAGCAGCCCTTGGCCGGACGAGGGCTACACCTTC. Its translation: CASSPWPDEGYTF.

V and J are TRBV18 and TRBJ1-5; D remains unclear. The CDR3 is 15 amino acids. The ends were cut back, 2 bases at V and 5 bases at J, with 13 bases in the middle. In germline, CDR1 is KGHSH, CDR2 LQKENI. The CDR3: CASSPVFLGDQPQHF. Written as DNA, the CDR3 is TGTGCCAGCTCACCAGTCTTCCTCGGGGATCAGCCCCAGCATTTT.

The V and J genes are TRBV24-1 and TRBJ2-2, with TRBD1 identical over 8 bases. With 3 bases clipped from V and 2 bases from J, the junction kept 4 bases outside the gene matches. Looked up from germline, CDR1 is KGHDR and CDR2 is SFDVKD. This CDR3 is built from 16 residues. The CDR3 bases are TGTGCCACCAGTGATCCGACAGGGGCTAACACCGGGGAGCTGTTTTTT. Its protein product is CATSDPTGANTGELFF.

The rearrangement links TRBV19 to TRBJ1-2, with 7 bases aligning to TRBD1. The CDR3 is 16 amino acids. V was pared by 6 bases and J by 0 bases, with 10 bases of the junction left unmatched. The V gene's germline CDR1 is LNHDA and CDR2 SQIVND (reference sequence). The chain's CDR3 is CASSKTSGTANYGYTF. As DNA, the CDR3 is TGTGCCAGTAGCAAGACCTCCGGGACAGCTAACTATGGCTACACCTTC.

The V and J genes are TRBV2 and TRBJ1-5, with D possibly being TRBD1 (5 bases). From germline, CDR1 is SNHLY and CDR2 FYNNEI. CDR3 length: 14 residues. Deletions cut 5 bases from V and 2 bases from J, with 10 bases between. CDR3 in DNA: TGTGCCAGCAGTCCCGGGACCGGCAATCAGCCCCAGCATTTT. Translating gives CASSPGTGNQPQHF.

This chain connects TRBV7-2 to TRBJ1-5; D is uncertain. V was cut by 5 bases and J by 0 bases, with 17 bases left in between. The V gene's germline CDR1 is SGHTA and CDR2 FQGNSA. The CDR3 loop spans 17 amino acids. This chain's CDR3 is CASSPRAGPNSNQPQHF. The CDR3 region has the DNA TGTGCCAGCAGCCCGCGGGCAGGCCCCAATAGCAATCAGCCCCAGCATTTT.

CDR3 sequence: CASSFQGGNEKLFF. In DNA form, the CDR3 reads TGCGCCAGCAGCTTTCAGGGGGGTAATGAAAAACTGTTTTTT. The chain uses TRBV5-1 and TRBJ1-4, with TRBD1 identical over 7 bases. Germline V gene lookup returns CDR1 SGHRS and CDR2 YFSETQ. The J segment lost 4 bases and the V segment lost 2 bases, leaving 2 bases of the junction unmatched. This CDR3 is 14 amino acids long.

This chain joins TRBV28 and TRBJ2-3; 9 bases agree with TRBD2. The length of the CDR3 is 13 residues. Germline lookup yields CDR1 MDHEN and CDR2 SYDVKM. V lost 8 bases and J lost 7; bases outside the gene matches: 7. The CDR3 here is CASLAGDYYTQYF. DNA of the CDR3: TGTGCCAGCTTAGCGGGGGATTATTATACGCAGTATTTT.

The chain is built from TRBV6-6 and TRBJ1-3; no firm D call. V lost 6 bases and J lost 0, with 6 bases in between. Looked up from germline, CDR1 is MNHNY and CDR2 is SVGAGI (reference sequence). The CDR3 runs 13 residues. In DNA form, the CDR3 reads TGTGCCAGCAGCCAGAGCTCTGGAAACACCATATATTTT. Amino acid sequence: CASSQSSGNTIYF.

J is TRBJ1-1 and V is TRBV30; 7 positions match TRBD1. The CDR3 has 13 amino acids. V was clipped by 1 base and J by 4 bases; unmatched bases: 3. Germline V gene data show CDR1 as GTSNPN and CDR2 as SVGIG (reference sequence). CDR3 sequence (DNA): TGTGCCTGGAGTGCGACAGGGAGCACTGAAGCTTTCTTT. Translated, it gives CAWSATGSTEAFF.

The chain is built from TRBV6-5 and TRBJ1-1; no reliable D call. From germline, CDR1 is MNHEY and CDR2 SVGAGI. The V and J ends lost 3 bases and 3 bases respectively, with 8 bases between them. This CDR3 region has 13 residues. The CDR3 here is CASSYRADTEAFF. CDR3 DNA: TGTGCCAGCAGTTATAGGGCGGACACTGAAGCTTTCTTT.

The chain combines TRBV9 with TRBJ2-3; the D gene is possibly TRBD2 (6 bases). The CDR3 has 17 residues. V lost 2 bases, J lost 1 base, and 17 bases lay in between. CDR1 is SGDLS, CDR2 YYNGEE, per germline. The CDR3: CASSVRDSLYGTDTQYF. CDR3 in DNA: TGTGCCAGCAGCGTTCGGGACTCCTTGTACGGCACAGATACGCAGTATTTT.

The V call is TRBV4-3, the J call TRBJ2-1, with 9 bases matching TRBD1. V trimming: 4 bases; J trimming: 8 bases; junction bases outside the gene matches: 12. The CDR3 consists of 16 residues. Per germline, CDR1 LGHNA and CDR2 YSLEER. CDR3 region: CASSRSGTGFWDEQFF. DNA for the CDR3: TGCGCCAGCAGCCGGTCCGGGACAGGGTTTTGGGATGAGCAGTTCTTC.

This clone was seen only a few times. The chain employs TRBV18 and TRBJ2-2, with 8 bases lining up with TRBD1. Trimming cost V 2 bases and J 5 bases; bases outside gene matches: 4. CDR3 length equals 15 residues. The germline CDR1 and CDR2 sequences are KGHSH and LQKENI. This chain's CDR3 is CASSPRQGATGELFF. As DNA, the CDR3 is TGTGCCAGCTCACCAAGGCAGGGGGCAACCGGGGAGCTGTTTTTT.

This clone showed up just once. This chain links TRBV29-1 with TRBJ2-2; the D is unclear. The V end lost 4 bases, the J end lost 1 base, and 4 bases lay between the germline ends. Germline loops: CDR1 SQVTM, CDR2 ANQGSEA. The CDR3 is 12 amino acids. CDR3 loop: CSVGKNTGELFF. DNA of the CDR3: TGCAGCGTTGGGAAGAACACCGGGGAGCTGTTTTTT.